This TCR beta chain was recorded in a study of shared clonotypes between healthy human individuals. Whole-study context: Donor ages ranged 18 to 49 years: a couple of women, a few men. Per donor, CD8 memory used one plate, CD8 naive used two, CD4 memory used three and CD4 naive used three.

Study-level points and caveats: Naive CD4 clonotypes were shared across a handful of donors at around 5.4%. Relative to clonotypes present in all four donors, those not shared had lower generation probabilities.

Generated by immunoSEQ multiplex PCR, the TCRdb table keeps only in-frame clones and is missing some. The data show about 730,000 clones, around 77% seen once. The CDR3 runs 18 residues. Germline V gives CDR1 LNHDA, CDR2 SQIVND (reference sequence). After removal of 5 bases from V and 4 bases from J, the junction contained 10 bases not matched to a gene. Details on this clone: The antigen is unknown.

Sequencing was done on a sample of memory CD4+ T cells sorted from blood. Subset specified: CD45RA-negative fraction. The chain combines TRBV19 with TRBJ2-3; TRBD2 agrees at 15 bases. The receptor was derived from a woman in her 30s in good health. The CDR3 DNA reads TGTGCCAGTAGTTTACCGGGACTAGCGGGAGGCGCGTCAGATACGCAGTATTTT. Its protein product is CASSLPGLAGGASDTQYF.